Described below is a single TCR beta chain sequence and its context. Its antigen is unidentified. The data are from a study of blood T cells in healthy people across ages. At the level of the study: Template switching recovered approximately one barcoded beta molecule for every two T cells.

CDR3 length: 17 amino acids. A second PCR of 7 to 11 cycles used a sample-barcoded 5' primer and a J-beta primer mix. TCRdb reprocessed the 5' RACE reads with MiXCR, giving one entry per CDR3 protein. The table has 800,000 to 1,000,000 distinct CDR3 sequences, about 48% seen once; the top ten hold under 15%. The study's findings and limits: TCR beta diversity, measured per million T cells, fell in a roughly linear way with age.

The V and J genes are TRBV21-1 and TRBJ2-4; the table's D call of TRBD1 was not tested on the DNA. TRBV21-1 is an annotated pseudogene. Source material: blood. This sequence originates from a man aged 25-40 years in good health. CDR3: CASGYMDPKDRRNIQYF. Written as DNA, the CDR3 is TGTGCCAGCGGGTATATGGACCCCAAGGACAGAAGGAACATTCAGTACTTC.